The clone carrying this T cell receptor (beta chain) has ten or more counts. What it binds is not known. The source of the sample is a study of T cells in Graves' hyperthyroidism and ophthalmopathy. Study-wide findings and caveats: Most thyroid clonotypes with frequency above 0.001 were detected in blood.

The source material, RNA transcripts, was used to amplify TCR beta CDR3 regions. An initial round of RT-PCR targeting the TCR CDR3 relied on the HTBI primer set. Each CDR3 protein gets one entry after TCRdb re-called the multiplex PCR reads with MiXCR. The sample has under 650,000 distinct CDR3 sequences; 16% are singletons. The specimen was blood. The clonotype comes from a woman between 25 and 40 years old with Graves' hyperthyroidism.

The CDR3: CSARAAAGQPQHF. DNA of the CDR3: TGCAGTGCTAGAGCGGCAGCTGGTCAGCCCCAGCATTTT. The chain joins TRBV20-1 to TRBJ1-5, with D hard to call. V lost 1 base, J lost 6 bases, and 10 bases lay in between. The CDR3 covers 13 residues. Germline V gene sequence: CDR1 DFQATT, CDR2 SNEGSKA (reference sequence).